A single sample is the source of the 7 T cell receptor beta chains below, sequenced in a study of T-cell reconstitution after alpha-beta-depleted transplantation in children. A library of TCRbeta sequences, prepared with unique molecular identifiers, was generated. Using its own MiXCR run on the PCR reads, TCRdb lists one record per CDR3 protein. Here the sample spans approximately 980,000 distinct CDR3 sequences, less than 30% being singletons. Material: PBMCs, mostly from graft donor cells, obtained 360 days after TCRalphabeta/CD19-depleted stem cell transplant. These receptors all come from a boy younger than two who had a stem cell transplant for SCID, so the T cells may come from the graft donor.

This clonotype was seen more than once but under ten times. This chain uses TRBV5-1 with TRBJ2-5; 9 bases match TRBD1. Germline V gives CDR1 SGHRS, CDR2 YFSETQ. V was clipped by 3 bases and J by 5 bases; unmatched bases: 8. The CDR3 is made up of 15 amino acids. The CDR3 reads CASSWTGTGKETQYF. The DNA of the CDR3 is TGCGCCAGCAGCTGGACCGGGACAGGGAAGGAGACCCAGTACTTC.

This chain connects TRBV12-3 or TRBV12-4 to TRBJ2-5; D is perhaps TRBD1 (6 bases). This CDR3 is 13 amino acids long. V was cut by 4 bases and J by 7 bases, with 13 bases left in between. CDR3 sequence (DNA): TGTGCCAGCAGTTATAAACGAGGGGGGACCCAGTACTTC. Protein sequence: CASSYKRGGTQYF.

This clonotype turned up a few times. The V call is TRBV7-9, the J call TRBJ2-3, with TRBD2 as a possible D gene (6 bases). Germline CDR1 and CDR2: SEHNR and FQNEAQ (reference sequence). The CDR3 loop spans 15 amino acids. V was cut by 2 bases and J by 1 base, with 10 bases left in between. The CDR3 region has the DNA TGTGCCAGCAGCTTATTACAGCGGGGCACAGATACGCAGTATTTT. It specifies CASSLLQRGTDTQYF.

This chain connects TRBV27 to TRBJ2-3; 10 nucleotides agree with TRBD2. J gave up 2 bases and V 1 base, and 3 bases lay outside the gene matches. There are 16 residues in the CDR3. Germline CDR1 reads MNHEY; CDR2 reads SMNVEV (reference sequence). Here the CDR3 reads CASSLFSGGTTDTQYF. The DNA of the CDR3 is TGTGCCAGCAGTTTATTTAGCGGGGGGACCACAGATACGCAGTATTTT.

This clonotype was seen more than once but under ten times. The V and J genes are TRBV5-6 and TRBJ2-5, with D unclear. The V and J ends lost 5 bases and 4 bases respectively, with 12 bases between them. Germline-derived CDR1 and CDR2 are SGHDT and YYEEEE. This CDR3 has 13 amino acids. This chain's CDR3 is CASSSIPAETQYF. CDR3 in DNA: TGTGCCAGCAGTTCGATCCCCGCAGAGACCCAGTACTTC.

This clonotype was counted only a few times. The rearrangement joins TRBV6-1 to TRBJ1-5; D is uncertain. The germline CDR1 and CDR2 sequences are MNHNS and SASEGT. V was clipped by 6 bases and J by 0 bases, with 12 bases between them. The CDR3 totals 15 residues. The CDR3 nucleotides are TGTGCCAGCAGCCCAGAGCTTCGTAGCAATCAGCCCCAGCATTTT. This translates into CASSPELRSNQPQHF.

This clonotype was detected many times. The chain combines TRBV10-3 with TRBJ2-3; 7 positions match TRBD1. J gave up 0 bases and V 8 bases, and 2 bases lay outside the gene matches. Germline CDR1 is ENHRY and CDR2 is SYGVKD. The length of the CDR3 is 13 residues. CDR3 in DNA: TGTGCCATCGGGGACAGTAGCACAGATACGCAGTATTTT. Encoded protein: CAIGDSSTDTQYF.